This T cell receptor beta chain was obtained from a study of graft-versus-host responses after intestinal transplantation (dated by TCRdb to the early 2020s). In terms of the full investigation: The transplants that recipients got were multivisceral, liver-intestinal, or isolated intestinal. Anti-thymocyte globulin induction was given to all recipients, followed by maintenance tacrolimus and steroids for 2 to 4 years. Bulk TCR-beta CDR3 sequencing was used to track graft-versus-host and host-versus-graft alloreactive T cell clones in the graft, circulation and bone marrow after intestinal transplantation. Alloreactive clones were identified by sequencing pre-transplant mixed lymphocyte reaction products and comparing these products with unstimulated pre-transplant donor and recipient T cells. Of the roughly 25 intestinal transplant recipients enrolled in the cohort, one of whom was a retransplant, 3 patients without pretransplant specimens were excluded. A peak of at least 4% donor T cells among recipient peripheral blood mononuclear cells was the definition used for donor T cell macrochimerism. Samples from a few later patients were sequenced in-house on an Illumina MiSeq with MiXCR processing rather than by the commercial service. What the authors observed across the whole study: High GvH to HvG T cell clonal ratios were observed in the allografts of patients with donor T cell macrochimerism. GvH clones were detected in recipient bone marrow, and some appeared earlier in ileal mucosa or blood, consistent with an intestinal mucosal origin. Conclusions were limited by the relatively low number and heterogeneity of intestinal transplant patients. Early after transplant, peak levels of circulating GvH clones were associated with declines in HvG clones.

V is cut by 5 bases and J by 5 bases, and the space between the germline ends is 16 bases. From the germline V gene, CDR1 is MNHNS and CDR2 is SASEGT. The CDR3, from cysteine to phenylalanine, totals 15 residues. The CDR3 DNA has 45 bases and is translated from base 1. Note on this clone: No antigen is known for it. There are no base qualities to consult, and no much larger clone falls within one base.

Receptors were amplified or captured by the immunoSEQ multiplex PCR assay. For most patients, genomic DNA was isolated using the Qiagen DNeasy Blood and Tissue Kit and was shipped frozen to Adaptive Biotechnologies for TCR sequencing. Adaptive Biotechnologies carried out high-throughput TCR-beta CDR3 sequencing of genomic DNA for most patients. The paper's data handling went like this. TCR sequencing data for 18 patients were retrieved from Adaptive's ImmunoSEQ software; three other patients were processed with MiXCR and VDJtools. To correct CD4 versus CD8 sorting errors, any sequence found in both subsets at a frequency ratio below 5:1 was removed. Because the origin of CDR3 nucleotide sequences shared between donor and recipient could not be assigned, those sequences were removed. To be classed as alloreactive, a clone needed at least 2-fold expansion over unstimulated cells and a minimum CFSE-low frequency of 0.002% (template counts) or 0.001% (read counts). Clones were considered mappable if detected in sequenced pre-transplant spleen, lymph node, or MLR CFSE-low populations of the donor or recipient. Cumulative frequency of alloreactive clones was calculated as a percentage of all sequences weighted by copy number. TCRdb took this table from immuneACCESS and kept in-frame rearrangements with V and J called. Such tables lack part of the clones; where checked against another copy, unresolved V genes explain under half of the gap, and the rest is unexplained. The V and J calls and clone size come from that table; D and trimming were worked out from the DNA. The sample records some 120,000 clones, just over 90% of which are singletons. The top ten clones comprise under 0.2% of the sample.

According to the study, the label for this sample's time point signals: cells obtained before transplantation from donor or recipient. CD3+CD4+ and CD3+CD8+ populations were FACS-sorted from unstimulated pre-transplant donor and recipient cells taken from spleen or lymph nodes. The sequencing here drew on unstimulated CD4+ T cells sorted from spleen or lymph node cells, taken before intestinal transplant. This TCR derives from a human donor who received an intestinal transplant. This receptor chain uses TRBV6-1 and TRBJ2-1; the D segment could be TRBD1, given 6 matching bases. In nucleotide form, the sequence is TGTGCCAGCAGTCAAACAGGGTGGGGTCACAATGAGCAGTTCTTC. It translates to CASSQTGWGHNEQFF.